The next 19 T cell receptor beta chains were all read from a single sample in a study of T cell responses to AZD1222 COVID-19 vaccine. Clones were sequenced by immunoSEQ multiplex PCR, and TCRdb holds only the in-frame ones, with some missing. The table includes 120,000 or so clones, 93% detected once. The input for sequencing was peripheral blood, taken 28 days after the second AZD1222 dose. These receptors originate from an adult who received the AZD1222 COVID-19 vaccine.

The rearrangement uses TRBV19 and TRBJ1-1; weak D call: TRBD1 (5 bases). The CDR3 consists of 14 residues. The germline V gene has CDR1 LNHDA and CDR2 SQIVND (reference sequence). Trimming pared 8 bases from V and 4 bases from J, leaving 17 bases between. The CDR3 DNA is TGTGCCAGTGCCGGGACTCACAGAGGCACTGAAGCTTTCTTT. Translating gives CASAGTHRGTEAFF.

V is TRBV9 and J is TRBJ2-3; D perhaps matches TRBD2 (7 bases). V was clipped by 4 bases and J by 2 bases, with 17 bases between them. The CDR3 consists of 16 residues. CDR1 is SGDLS, CDR2 YYNGEE, per germline. CDR3 DNA sequence: TGTGCCAGCAGCTTTACAGGGAGGGGGGTCACAGATACGCAGTATTTT. Its protein product is CASSFTGRGVTDTQYF.

This clone was counted a single time. This chain connects TRBV7-9 to TRBJ2-7, with 7 bases fitting TRBD1. This CDR3 has 13 residues. V was clipped by 4 bases and J by 3 bases; unmatched bases: 3. Looked up from germline, CDR1 is SEHNR and CDR2 is FQNEAQ (reference sequence). This CDR3 is CASSSRDSYEQYF. CDR3 coding DNA: TGTGCCAGCAGCTCCCGGGACAGCTACGAGCAGTACTTC.

The rearrangement uses TRBV6-5 and TRBJ2-1; 10 bases map to TRBD1. This CDR3 has 15 residues. V gave up 10 bases and J gave up 5 bases; unmatched junction bases: 11. Germline V lookup: CDR1 MNHEY, CDR2 SVGAGI. CDR3 loop: CATFLPGTGDNEQFF. The CDR3 DNA follows: TGTGCCACCTTTCTTCCCGGGACAGGGGACAATGAGCAGTTCTTC.

The rearrangement joins TRBV5-5 to TRBJ1-6, with D uncertain. Per germline, CDR1 SGHKS and CDR2 YYEKEE (reference sequence). Trimming cost V 0 bases and J 0 bases, with 10 bases left between them. There are 17 residues in the CDR3. CDR3 bases: TGTGCCAGCAGCTTGGCCGCAAGTGGCTCCTATAATTCACCCCTCCACTTT. Translated, it gives CASSLAASGSYNSPLHF.

V gene TRBV9 combines with J gene TRBJ2-3; D is possibly TRBD1 (5 bases). Germline CDR1 SGDLS, CDR2 YYNGEE. The CDR3 length is 15 residues. With 0 bases removed from V and 4 bases from J, the gap between germline ends came to 12 bases. CDR3 region: CASSVGTGAPDTQYF. CDR3 nucleotides: TGTGCCAGCAGCGTAGGAACAGGAGCCCCAGATACGCAGTATTTT. The entire variable domain, with the rest obtained from reference TRBV9 and TRBJ2-3, is as follows: DSGVTQTPKHLITATGQRVTLRCSPRSGDLSVYWYQQSLDQGLQFLIQYYNGEERAKGNILERFSAQQFPDLHSELNLSSLELGDSALYFCASSVGTGAPDTQYFGPGTRLTVL.

The CDR3 coding sequence is TGTGCCAGCAGCCCCCCGACCGTAAACACCGGGGAGCTGTTTTTT. It is translated as CASSPPTVNTGELFF. The chain carries TRBV9 and TRBJ2-2; D ambiguous. This CDR3 comprises 15 residues. Germline values: CDR1 SGDLS, CDR2 YYNGEE. With 4 bases removed from V and 2 bases from J, the gap between germline ends came to 12 bases.

The chain carries TRBV4-3 and TRBJ1-6, with D perhaps matching TRBD1 (6 bases). V was clipped by 0 bases and J by 4 bases, with 10 bases between them. The V gene's germline CDR1 is LGHNA and CDR2 YSLEER. CDR3 length equals 16 residues. As DNA, the CDR3 is TGCGCCAGCAGCCAAGACAGGGGTACTTATAATTCACCCCTCCACTTT. Its protein product is CASSQDRGTYNSPLHF.

The rearrangement joins TRBV20-1 to TRBJ1-2; no clear D. The CDR3 is 11 amino acids. Germline CDR1 reads DFQATT; CDR2 reads SNEGSKA (reference sequence). V was trimmed by 4 bases and J by 7 bases, leaving 10 bases between them. The CDR3 DNA reads TGCAGTGCTATCCCGGCCGGTGGCTACACCTTC. Amino acid sequence: CSAIPAGGYTF.

The gene calls are TRBV2 and TRBJ1-2; no reliable D call. V dropped 3 bases and J dropped 6 bases, with 8 bases sitting between them. The CDR3 consists of 12 residues. Germline lookup yields CDR1 SNHLY and CDR2 FYNNEI. The CDR3 is CASSDRRDGYTF. In nucleotides, the CDR3 is TGTGCCAGCAGTGACCGGAGGGATGGCTACACCTTC.

The rearrangement joins TRBV15 to TRBJ1-4; TRBD1 might be the D (6 bases). V was cut by 9 bases and J by 6 bases, with 14 bases left in between. The CDR3 contains 13 residues. Germline assignment: CDR1 LNHNV and CDR2 YYDKDF (reference sequence). The CDR3 reads CATKDRGHEKLFF. DNA of the CDR3: TGTGCCACAAAGGACAGAGGCCATGAAAAACTGTTTTTT.

This sequence joins TRBV3-1 (or the pseudogene TRBV3-2) and TRBJ1-6, with D hard to call. Per the germline V gene, CDR1 is LGHDT and CDR2 is YNNKEL (reference sequence). V was pared by 4 bases and J by 14 bases, with 15 bases between. The CDR3 is 13 amino acids. CDR3 bases: TGTGCCAGCAGCCTCTCTGGGCCTCTCACCCTCCACTTT. Translated, it gives CASSLSGPLTLHF.

V and J are TRBV7-2 and TRBJ1-1; 12 positions match TRBD1. The ends lost 5 bases at V and 2 bases at J; junction bases unmatched: 3. The CDR3 spans 15 residues. Germline-derived CDR1 and CDR2 are SGHTA and FQGNSA. The CDR3 coding sequence is TGTGCCAGCAGCCGGGACAGGGGGCACAACACTGAAGCTTTCTTT. It encodes CASSRDRGHNTEAFF.

This sequence joins TRBV3-1 (or the pseudogene TRBV3-2) and TRBJ2-1, with D possibly matching TRBD2 (6 bases). The germline V gene encodes CDR1 LGHDT and CDR2 YNNKEL (reference sequence). Trimming pared 0 bases from V and 7 bases from J, leaving 25 bases between. The CDR3 has 19 residues. CDR3 in DNA: TGTGCCAGCAGCCAAGAGGGAGTAGGCGGGGACCCCCCAGGGAATGAGCAGTTCTTC. Its protein is CASSQEGVGGDPPGNEQFF.

The chain recombines TRBV6-2 or TRBV6-3 with TRBJ1-5; TRBD1 aligns across 11 bases. V lost 6 bases and J lost 6; bases outside the gene matches: 10. Germline V gene data show CDR1 as MNHEY and CDR2 as SVGEGT. The CDR3 loop spans 16 amino acids. CDR3 sequence (DNA): TGTGCCAGCAGCCTCTTCGGGACAGGGGGATCTCAGCCCCAGCATTTT. The encoded protein is CASSLFGTGGSQPQHF.

The J gene is TRBJ1-4, the V gene TRBV19, with D possibly matching TRBD1 (5 bases). The germline V gene has CDR1 LNHDA and CDR2 SQIVND (reference sequence). This CDR3 is 15 amino acids long. With 9 bases removed from V and 6 bases from J, the gap between germline ends came to 20 bases. The CDR3 DNA sequence: TGTGCCAGCCGTTCTGGGGGGATATGGGATGAAAAACTGTTTTTT. Translation: CASRSGGIWDEKLFF.

The V call is TRBV5-1, the J call TRBJ2-3; a weak D match, TRBD2 (7 bases). Germline CDR1 is SGHRS and CDR2 is YFSETQ. This CDR3 region has 16 residues. Between the trimmed V and J ends, which lost 4 bases and 0 bases, there was a span of 15 bases. Written as DNA, the CDR3 is TGCGCCAGCAGCCCAGGGGCGGGAGCTAGCACAGATACGCAGTATTTT. Residues: CASSPGAGASTDTQYF.

This chain links TRBV4-3 with TRBJ1-5; D is ambiguous. This CDR3 region has 15 residues. The germline V gene encodes CDR1 LGHNA and CDR2 YSLEER. V lost 1 base and J lost 5, with 12 bases in between. The CDR3 coding sequence is TGCGCCAGCAGCCAAGGGACCCGCCTGGATCAGCCCCAGCATTTT. It translates to CASSQGTRLDQPQHF.

The chain couples TRBV10-3 to TRBJ2-3, with 12 bases aligning to TRBD2. The germline V gene has CDR1 ENHRY and CDR2 SYGVKD. The CDR3 spans 15 residues. Losses at the gene ends were 4 bases for V and 6 bases for J; bases not matched to a gene: 5. This CDR3 is CAISGLAGGADTQYF. The DNA for the CDR3 is TGTGCCATCAGTGGTCTAGCGGGGGGGGCGGATACGCAGTATTTT.